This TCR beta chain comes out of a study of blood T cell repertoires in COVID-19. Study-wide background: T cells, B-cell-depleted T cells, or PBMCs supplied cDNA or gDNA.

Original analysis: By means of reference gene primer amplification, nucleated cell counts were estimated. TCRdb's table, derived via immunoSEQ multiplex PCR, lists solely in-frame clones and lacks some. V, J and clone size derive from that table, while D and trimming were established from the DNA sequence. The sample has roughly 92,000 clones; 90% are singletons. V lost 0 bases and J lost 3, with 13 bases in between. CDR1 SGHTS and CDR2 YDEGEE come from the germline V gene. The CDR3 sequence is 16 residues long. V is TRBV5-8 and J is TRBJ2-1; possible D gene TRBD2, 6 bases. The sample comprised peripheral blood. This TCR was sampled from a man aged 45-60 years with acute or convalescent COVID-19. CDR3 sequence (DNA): TGTGCCAGCAGCTTGGCCGGGAGACTAGACTACAATGAGCAGTTCTTC. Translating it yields CASSLAGRLDYNEQFF.